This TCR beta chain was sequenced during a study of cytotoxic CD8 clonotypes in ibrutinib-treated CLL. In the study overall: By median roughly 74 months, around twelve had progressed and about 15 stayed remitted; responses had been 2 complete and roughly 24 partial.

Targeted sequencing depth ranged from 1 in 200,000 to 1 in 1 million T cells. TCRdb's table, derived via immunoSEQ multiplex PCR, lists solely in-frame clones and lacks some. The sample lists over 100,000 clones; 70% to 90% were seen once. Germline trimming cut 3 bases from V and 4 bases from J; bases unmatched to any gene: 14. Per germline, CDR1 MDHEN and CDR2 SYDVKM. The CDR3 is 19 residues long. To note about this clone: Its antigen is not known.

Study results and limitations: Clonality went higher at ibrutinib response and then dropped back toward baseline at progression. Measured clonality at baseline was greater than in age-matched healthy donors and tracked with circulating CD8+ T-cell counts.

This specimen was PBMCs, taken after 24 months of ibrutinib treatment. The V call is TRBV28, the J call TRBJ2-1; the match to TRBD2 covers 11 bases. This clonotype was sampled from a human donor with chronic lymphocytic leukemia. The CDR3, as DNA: TGTGCCAGCAGTTTGCGGGTTGGTTCCGGGACTAGCGGTTACAATGAGCAGTTCTTC. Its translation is CASSLRVGSGTSGYNEQFF.